This entry lists 9 T cell receptor beta chains sequenced from one sample in a study of cytomegalovirus exposure and HLA in healthy donors. This PCR relied on a set of 60 Vbeta primers and 13 Jbeta primers. The method was immunoSEQ multiplex PCR; TCRdb's version includes in-frame clones alone and lacks a portion of them. The table includes under 200,000 clones, about 70% detected once. Sequencing was performed on PBMCs. The receptors were sampled from a woman in her twenties or thirties in good health and CMV-seronegative.

The rearrangement links TRBV5-1 to TRBJ2-7; 14 bases match TRBD2. CDR1 SGHRS and CDR2 YFSETQ come from the germline V gene. This CDR3 comprises 17 residues. The junction had 5 bases not matched to a gene; V was cut back by 2 bases and J by 1 base. The CDR3 DNA reads TGCGCCAGCAGCTTAACCGGGACTAGCGGGGGATCCTACGAGCAGTACTTC. Translation: CASSLTGTSGGSYEQYF.

CDR3 sequence reads: CASSTGWSNQPQHF. CDR3 coding DNA: TGTGCCAGCAGCACCGGGTGGAGCAATCAGCCCCAGCATTTT. The chain uses TRBV7-2 and TRBJ1-5, with unresolved D. This CDR3 has 14 amino acids. V lost 5 bases and J 1 base, leaving 9 bases between the germline ends. Germline V gene data show CDR1 as SGHTA and CDR2 as FQGNSA.

The chain uses TRBV6-1 and TRBJ2-7, with 10 bases that match TRBD2. Unmatched junction bases numbered 7, after V lost 6 bases and J lost 5 bases. Germline V gene sequence: CDR1 MNHNS, CDR2 SASEGT. The CDR3 loop spans 14 amino acids. This CDR3 is CASRASGSLHEQYF. DNA for the CDR3: TGTGCCAGCAGAGCTAGCGGGAGCCTCCACGAGCAGTACTTC.

This clone was detected only a few times. This chain connects TRBV5-6 to TRBJ1-4; D ambiguous. Germline CDR1 reads SGHDT; CDR2 reads YYEEEE. The CDR3 loop spans 14 amino acids. V was cut by 4 bases and J by 4 bases, with 11 bases left in between. The DNA for the CDR3 is TGTGCCAGCAGCCACCCTGGGAGTAATGAAAAACTGTTTTTT. Translation: CASSHPGSNEKLFF.

The V gene is TRBV6-5, the J gene TRBJ2-7; possible D gene TRBD2, 7 bases. The CDR3 covers 16 residues. Germline V gene sequence: CDR1 MNHEY, CDR2 SVGAGI. V lost 0 bases and J 1 base, leaving 13 bases between the germline ends. The CDR3 sequence is CASSYSAGAESYEQYF. The CDR3 DNA sequence: TGTGCCAGCAGTTACTCGGCGGGGGCAGAATCCTACGAGCAGTACTTC.

The V gene is TRBV4-1, the J gene TRBJ2-7, with a tentative D call TRBD1 (5 bases). CDR1 and CDR2 from the germline V gene are MGHRA and YSYEKL. CDR3 length: 15 residues. The germline V and J ends were trimmed by 3 bases and 2 bases, with 14 bases remaining between them. The CDR3 nucleotides are TGCGCCAGCAGCCAGCTAGGAGACAGCGCCTACGAGCAGTACTTC. It translates to CASSQLGDSAYEQYF.

The J gene is TRBJ2-5, the V gene TRBV6-6; D unresolved. The CDR3 length is 15 residues. Between the trimmed V and J ends, which lost 6 bases and 5 bases, there was a span of 19 bases. Per germline, CDR1 MNHNY and CDR2 SVGAGI (reference sequence). CDR3 in amino acids: CASRDGSGRAETQYF. CDR3 DNA sequence: TGTGCCAGCAGGGATGGATCAGGCCGCGCCGAGACCCAGTACTTC.

The J gene is TRBJ2-1, the V gene TRBV9; 10 bases fit TRBD2. This CDR3 contains 15 residues. Germline V CDR1 and CDR2: SGDLS, YYNGEE. V was clipped by 7 bases and J by 4 bases; unmatched bases: 8. The CDR3 coding sequence is TGTGCCAGCGGCCAGACTAGCGGGTCGTACAATGAGCAGTTCTTC. Residues: CASGQTSGSYNEQFF. The complete variable domain, with remaining parts taken from reference TRBV9 and TRBJ2-1, reads DSGVTQTPKHLITATGQRVTLRCSPRSGDLSVYWYQQSLDQGLQFLIQYYNGEERAKGNILERFSAQQFPDLHSELNLSSLELGDSALYFCASGQTSGSYNEQFFGPGTRLTVL.

The rearrangement joins TRBV6-1 to TRBJ1-2, with D maybe TRBD1 (5 bases). Between the trimmed V and J ends, which lost 0 bases and 6 bases, there was a span of 14 bases. This CDR3 is 15 amino acids long. Germline CDR1 and CDR2: MNHNS and SASEGT. The CDR3 here is CASSEAQVTVHGYTF. The CDR3 DNA follows: TGTGCCAGCAGTGAAGCGCAGGTGACAGTCCATGGCTACACCTTC.